Listed here is a single T cell receptor (beta chain). This clone was detected once. What antigen it recognizes has not been identified. Base qualities are not at hand, and no much larger clone is one base apart. This entry is derived from a study of T cell changes during pregnancy in multiple sclerosis (dated by TCRdb to between 2017 and 2020). Study-wide context: In women with multiple sclerosis, the researchers looked at how the T cell repertoire shifted as pregnancy progressed.

The library was made by the immunoSEQ multiplex PCR assay. TCRdb mirrors the immuneACCESS table, restricted to in-frame sequences. Some clones are absent from its copies; in checked studies, under half trace to an unresolved V gene, and the reason for the others is unknown. Across this sample there are about 62,000 clones, with about 94% seen only once. Of the sample, 3% to 4% is held by the ten largest clones. The CDR3, cysteine through phenylalanine, is 18 amino acids long. Of all the DNA, just the CDR3 is kept, 54 bases in frame from base 1. The source was CD8+ T cells from peripheral blood mononuclear cells, collected in the second trimester of pregnancy. The rearranged chain carries TRBV21-1 and TRBJ2-5; the table's D call TRBD1 went unverified against the DNA. TRBV21-1 counts as a pseudogene. The TCR was taken from a female donor with multiple sclerosis, enrolled in a pregnancy study. The DNA sequence is TGTGCCAGCAGTCAAAGGTCAGGACAGGGATCGACTCAAGAGACCCAGTACTTC. Its translation reads: CASSQRSGQGSTQETQYF.